This T cell receptor (beta chain) was recovered during a study of blood T cells in healthy people across ages. Germline values: CDR1 MNHEY, CDR2 SVGAGI. This CDR3 comprises 14 residues. V was shortened by 6 bases and J by 0 bases, with 9 bases between the two germline ends. It was with a sample-barcoded 5' primer and a J-beta primer mix that a second PCR of roughly 7 to 12 cycles was run. TCRdb re-analysed the 5' RACE reads in MiXCR, keeping a single row per CDR3 protein. This sample has 650,000 to 800,000 distinct CDR3 sequences, with around 45% found just once. This chain joins TRBV6-5 and TRBJ1-5; no clear D. Input material: blood. The clonotype comes from a man in his sixties in good health. The CDR3 reads CASSSTVSNQPQHF. The CDR3 coding sequence is TGTGCCAGCAGCTCCACCGTTAGCAATCAGCCCCAGCATTTT.